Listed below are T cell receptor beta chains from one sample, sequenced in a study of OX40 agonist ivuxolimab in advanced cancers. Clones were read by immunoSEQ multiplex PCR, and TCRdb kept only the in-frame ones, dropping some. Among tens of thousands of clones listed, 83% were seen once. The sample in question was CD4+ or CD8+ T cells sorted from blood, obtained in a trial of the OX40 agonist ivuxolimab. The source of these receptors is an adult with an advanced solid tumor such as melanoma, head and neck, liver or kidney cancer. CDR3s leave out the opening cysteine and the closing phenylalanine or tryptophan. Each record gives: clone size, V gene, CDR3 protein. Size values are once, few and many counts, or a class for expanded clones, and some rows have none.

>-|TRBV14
ASSHVRQYGYT
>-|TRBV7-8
ASSLNIGDYGYT
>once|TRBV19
ASSVLAGGLKDTQY
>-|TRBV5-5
ASSIGTRGNTIY
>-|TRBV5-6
ASSSLGWTGDEKLF
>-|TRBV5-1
ASSSLRQGAYNEQF
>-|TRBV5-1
ASSSTGTRQETQY
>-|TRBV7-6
ASSLRREGTGELF
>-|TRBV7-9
ASSLGTGANQPQH
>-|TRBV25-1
ASSEEGLHTIY
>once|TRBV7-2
ASSDSGGWGGYT
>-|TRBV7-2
ASSLSTGNTIY
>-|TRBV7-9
ASRPRAGADTQY
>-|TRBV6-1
ASSEFRQYGYT
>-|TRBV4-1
ASSHEFRATGELF
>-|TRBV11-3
ASSSDSGGLTDTQY
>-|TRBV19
ASSIGDSHWVQAF
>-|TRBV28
ASSFGTGGFYYGYT
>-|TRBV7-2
ASSRDASGGVLTDTQY
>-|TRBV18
ASSPRRGYEQY
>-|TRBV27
ASRWTGTSYEQY
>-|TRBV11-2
ASSPAWRYGYT
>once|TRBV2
ASSERAGRGSTYEQY
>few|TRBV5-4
ASSRTGVSNEQF
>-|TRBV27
ASSPLAKNIQY
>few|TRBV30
ACGQDGSGNTIY
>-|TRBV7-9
ASSLAGTAQAF
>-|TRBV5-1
ASSQGERSPLH
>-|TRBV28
ASSPGDRAYYEQY
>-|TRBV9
ASSPPGVSYEQY
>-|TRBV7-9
ASSLGRGQGAGNTIY
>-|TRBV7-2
ASSSQGPLAKNIQY
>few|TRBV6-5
ASRSPGQGKETQY
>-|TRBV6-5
ASSYSGQGQPQH
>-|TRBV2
AKGATNTEAF
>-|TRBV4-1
ASSQTKLAGGLETQY
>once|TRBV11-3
ASSLAWGQPNTGELF
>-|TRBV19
ASSRGPMGGEQY
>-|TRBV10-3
AISEPTTQASEKGGRRYEQY
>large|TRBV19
ASSPGVEQTQY